Given below is one T cell receptor (beta chain) in context. The target antigen is unknown. The primer mix had 52 TRBV and 13 TRBJ primers. The repertoire was sequenced with immunoSEQ multiplex PCR; TCRdb's copy has only in-frame clones and lacks some. The sample yields over 30,000 clones, approximately 93% seen once. This specimen comes from a study of regulatory T cells. Whole-study results and caveats: In CD3G-deficient patients, conventional CD4+ T cells were enriched for hydrophobic CDR3 residues at positions 6 and 7.

Patients aged 2 to 39 years had fewer naive and more memory CD4+ and CD8+ T cells. CD4+ cells were sorted into CD25-high CD127-low regulatory cells and CD25-low CD127-high conventional cells. The specimen was conventional CD4+ T cells sorted from blood. The TCR originated in a child aged 2 to 10 with CD3G deficiency.

CDR3 DNA sequence: TGTGCCTGGAGTCGGGACACCCACGAGCAGTACTTC. Protein product: CAWSRDTHEQYF. The chain uses TRBV30 and TRBJ2-7, with D tentatively TRBD1 (6 bases). The ends were cut back, 2 bases at V and 5 bases at J, with 10 bases in the middle. Germline V gene data show CDR1 as GTSNPN and CDR2 as SVGIG (reference sequence). This CDR3 is built from 12 residues.